This TCR beta chain was recovered during a study of blood T cells in healthy people across ages. Trimming left V 2 bases short and J 3 bases short, with 10 bases between. The CDR3 is made up of 14 amino acids. In germline, CDR1 is LGHNT, CDR2 FRNRAP. The use of a sample-barcoded 5' primer and a J-beta primer mix characterized a second PCR of roughly 7 to 11 cycles. A single record per CDR3 protein comes from TCRdb applying MiXCR to the 5' RACE reads. Of about 900,000 distinct CDR3 sequences in the sample, roughly 52% were seen once. The TCR was taken from a man aged 25-45 years in good health. This rearrangement joins TRBV12-5 to TRBJ1-1; D is unresolved. Material: blood. The CDR3 here is CASGLTARDTEAFF. The CDR3 bases are TGTGCTAGTGGTTTGACAGCAAGGGACACTGAAGCTTTCTTT.